This T cell receptor beta chain emerged from a study of metastatic and nonmetastatic thyroid tumors (dated by TCRdb to the early 2020s). Study-wide context: For patients with malignant and with benign thyroid disease, the researchers compared repertoires between peripheral blood samples and tumor or nodule tissue samples. Results the study describes overall, beyond this receptor: TCR beta diversity was reported as significantly higher in malignant tumors than in benign nodules, in both blood and tumor samples.

The library was produced with PCR. The sequencing machine was an Illumina HiSeq 4000. The TCR beta-chain CDR3 region of each patient was profiled by high-throughput sequencing. For the original study's pipeline: CDR3 differences across clinicopathological groups were used to build a classifier for discriminating distant-metastatic papillary thyroid cancer patients. Repertoire diversity was assessed with the Shannon index, and tumor-blood repertoire similarity with the Morisita-Horn index. TCRdb handled the public reads itself, with Q25 trimming in fastp and clone calling in MiXCR, and kept productive beta chains. The V and J calls were determined by TCRdb, not by the authors. The sample records about 93,000 clones, about 13% of which are singletons. About 11% of the sample comes from the top ten. CDR1 SGHKS and CDR2 YYEKEE are derived from the germline V gene (reference sequence). Ends trimmed: V by 1 base, J by 4 bases; bases unmatched to a gene: 12. Counted from cysteine to phenylalanine, this CDR3 has 17 amino acids. Only the CDR3 portion is preserved as DNA: 51 bases, with reading frame beginning at the first base.

In this sample, this clone turned up many times. What this receptor recognizes is not known. Within one base of it there is no much larger clone, and no base qualities were kept. No treatment had been received by any patient before thyroid surgery. Using T-cell receptor beta sequencing, the researchers looked back retrospectively at clinical samples from patients, gathered between the early 2010s and the late 2010s. Source material: blood. The chain is assembled from TRBV5-5 and TRBJ2-7; 9 bases in the junction line up with TRBD2. The receptor's source is a female donor with papillary thyroid cancer or a benign thyroid nodule (not recorded which). Some clones in this sample may be carry-over from other donors' samples. The CDR3 has the sequence CASSLILAGSGAYEQYF. The DNA sequence is TGTGCCAGCAGCTTGATCCTAGCGGGAAGTGGGGCATACGAGCAGTACTTC.